Below are 23 T cell receptor beta chains sequenced from a single sample in a study of glioma-infiltrating T cells (dated by TCRdb to about 2016). The data were produced on an Illumina MiSeq. TCR alpha and beta CDR3 regions were amplified with the iRepertoire nested amplicon-rescue multiplex PCR (arm-PCR) platform from RNA. The public reads were quality trimmed at Q25 with fastp and then assembled into clones with MiXCR by TCRdb, keeping productive beta chains. Every entry covers one CDR3 protein and lists the most common genes and DNA from its rows. This sample comprises roughly 130,000 distinct CDR3 sequences, under 25% of them detected only once. Around a quarter of the sample is in the top ten clones. The sequencing input was glioma tissue, nonneoplastic brain tissue, or PBMCs (not recorded which). These receptor sequences come from a human donor with low-grade glioma or glioblastoma, undergoing nonglioma brain surgery, or in good health (not recorded which).

This clonotype appeared many times. The chain carries TRBV6-2 or TRBV6-3 and TRBJ1-1; D is ambiguous. CDR1 MNHEY and CDR2 SVGEGT come from the germline V gene. Trimming took off 4 bases at V and 3 bases at J, with 6 bases between the two ends. The CDR3 runs 12 residues. This CDR3 reads CASSLWDTEAFF. The CDR3 region has the DNA TGTGCCAGCAGTTTGTGGGACACTGAAGCTTTCTTT.

This clonotype was counted once. The V call is TRBV20-1, the J call TRBJ2-1; 14 nucleotides line up with TRBD2. V dropped 6 bases and J dropped 14; count of bases not matched to a gene: 12. The CDR3 extends over 14 amino acids. The germline CDR1 and CDR2 sequences are DFQATT and SNEGSKA (reference sequence). This chain's CDR3 is CSATGTSGGPNEFF. As DNA, the CDR3 is TGCAGTGCCACTGGGACTAGCGGGGGCCCCAATGAGTTCTTC.

The chain links TRBV28 to TRBJ2-5; 12 bases fit TRBD2. Looked up from germline, CDR1 is MDHEN and CDR2 is SYDVKM. The CDR3 is 18 amino acids. V shed 7 bases and J 2 bases; nucleotides not matched to a gene: 14. DNA of the CDR3: TGTGCCAGCATCCCCCGCCTAGCGGGGGGGGGCGGACAAGAGACCCAGTACTTC. This gives the protein CASIPRLAGGGGQETQYF. The full variable domain, completed using reference TRBV28 and TRBJ2-5, is DVKVTQSSRYLVKRTGEKVFLECVQDMDHENMFWYRQDPGLGLRLIYFSYDVKMKEKGDIPEGYSVSREKKERFSLILESASTNQTSMYLCASIPRLAGGGGQETQYFGPGTRLLVL.

Regarding this clonotype: This could be a read error, since a much larger clone is one nucleotide away. The chain couples TRBV28 to TRBJ1-5; D might be TRBD1 (5 bases). CDR1 and CDR2 from the germline V gene are MDHEN and SYDVKM. Between the trimmed V and J ends, which lost 5 bases and 6 bases, there was a span of 17 bases. CDR3 length equals 15 residues. DNA of the CDR3: TGTGCCAGCAGTACGTCCCAGGGTTCCACTCAGCCCCAGCATTTT. Encoded protein: CASSTSQGSTQPQHF.

This clonotype was seen a handful of times. The chain couples TRBV6-1 to TRBJ1-6, with 10 bases fitting TRBD1. Per germline, CDR1 MNHNS and CDR2 SASEGT. This CDR3 spans 16 amino acids. J was trimmed by 3 bases and V by 5 bases; bases with no gene match: 4. The CDR3 DNA is TGTGCCAGCAGTTGGGGACAGGGGATCTATAATTCACCCCTCCACTTT. The encoded protein is CASSWGQGIYNSPLHF.

This clonotype was detected ten times or more. The chain recombines TRBV2 with TRBJ1-1, with 11 bases that match TRBD1. CDR3 length: 13 residues. Germline assignment: CDR1 SNHLY and CDR2 FYNNEI. Germline trimming cut 10 bases from V and 6 bases from J; bases unmatched to any gene: 7. The CDR3 sequence is CATRTGGFAEAFF. The CDR3 bases are TGTGCCACTAGGACAGGGGGCTTCGCTGAAGCTTTCTTT.

This clonotype has more than one count but fewer than ten. CDR3 residues: CASSLASSGVFTQYF. CDR3 sequence (DNA): TGTGCCAGCAGCTTAGCCTCTAGCGGGGTTTTTACGCAGTATTTT. The chain uses TRBV7-9 and TRBJ2-3; TRBD2 agrees at 9 bases. The CDR3 is 15 amino acids. The germline CDR1 and CDR2 sequences are SEHNR and FQNEAQ (reference sequence). V shed 0 bases and J 8 bases; nucleotides not matched to a gene: 6. The variable domain in full, completed from reference TRBV7-9 and TRBJ2-3, reads DTGVSQNPRHKITKRGQNVTFRCDPISEHNRLYWYRQTLGQGPEFLTYFQNEAQLEKSRLLSDRFSAERPKGSFSTLEIQRTEQGDSAMYLCASSLASSGVFTQYFGPGTRLTVL.

The sample holds many counts of this clonotype. The chain carries TRBV20-1 and TRBJ2-1; possible D gene TRBD2, 6 bases. Germline V gene data show CDR1 as DFQATT and CDR2 as SNEGSKA (reference sequence). Between the trimmed V and J ends, which lost 3 bases and 5 bases, there was a span of 17 bases. The CDR3 has 15 amino acids. CDR3 protein: CSARVPSDRNNEQFF. The CDR3 DNA sequence: TGCAGTGCTAGGGTCCCTAGCGACCGTAACAATGAGCAGTTCTTC.

V usage is TRBV6-2 or TRBV6-3 and J usage is TRBJ2-2; 9 bases align to TRBD1. The V gene's germline CDR1 is MNHEY and CDR2 SVGEGT. With V trimmed by 8 bases and J by 1 base, 11 bases remained unmatched. There are 17 residues in the CDR3. The CDR3 DNA follows: TGTGCCAGCTCCCCAACCGGGACAGGGTTGAACACCGGGGAGCTGTTTTTT. Translated: CASSPTGTGLNTGELFF.

This clonotype appeared many times. V usage is TRBV6-1 and J usage is TRBJ2-7; tentatively, D is TRBD1 or TRBD2 (5 bases each). This CDR3 comprises 14 residues. The germline gives CDR1 MNHNS, CDR2 SASEGT. V gave up 8 bases and J gave up 6 bases, with 20 bases separating them. CDR3 DNA: TGTGCCAGCCGCGGGCAAGGGGTGGGTGGCGAGCAGTACGTC. It encodes CASRGQGVGGEQYV.

V and J are TRBV4-1 and TRBJ2-7; the D gene is possibly TRBD2 (5 bases). Trimming cost V 0 bases and J 6 bases, with 12 bases left between them. CDR3 length: 14 residues. CDR1 is MGHRA, CDR2 YSYEKL, per germline. Written as DNA, the CDR3 is TGCGCCAGCAGCCAAGATTTTCGGGGAGCCGAGCAGTACGTC. Protein: CASSQDFRGAEQYV.

Only a few counts were recorded for this clonotype. V usage is TRBV4-1 and J usage is TRBJ1-5, with 10 bases fitting TRBD1. The germline V gene has CDR1 MGHRA and CDR2 YSYEKL. V was clipped by 1 base and J by 0 bases; unmatched bases: 3. The CDR3 covers 17 residues. This CDR3 is CASSQVTGGYSNQPQHF. Written as DNA, the CDR3 is TGCGCCAGCAGCCAAGTGACAGGGGGCTATAGCAATCAGCCCCAGCATTTT.

In this sample, this clonotype turned up many times. The chain combines TRBV6-1 with TRBJ1-1; D is unresolved. CDR1 and CDR2 (germline): MNHNS, SASEGT. The V gene lost 6 bases and the J gene lost 1 base, with 15 bases spanning the gap. The CDR3 covers 15 residues. In DNA form, the CDR3 reads TGTGCCAGCAGCCTCTCGGGCCTACAGAACACTGAAGCTTTCTTT. Its translation is CASSLSGLQNTEAFF.

DNA for the CDR3: TGTGCCATCAGTGAGGACCCCAGGGATCAGCCCCAGCATTTT. Translating it yields CAISEDPRDQPQHF. The chain recombines TRBV10-3 with TRBJ1-5; tentative D call: TRBD1 (5 bases). Germline CDR1 and CDR2: ENHRY and SYGVKD. Trimming left V 2 bases short and J 5 bases short, with 10 bases between. The CDR3 is 14 residues long.

Remarks on this clonotype: A read error may account for a junction end that differs from germline. This rearrangement joins TRBV7-9 to TRBJ1-5; no definite D call. Germline lookup yields CDR1 SEHNR and CDR2 FQNEAQ (reference sequence). The CDR3 length is 13 residues. The DNA of the CDR3 is TGTGCCAACAGCCTTAATAGCAATCAGCCCCAGCATTTT. Translation gives CANSLNSNQPQHF.

At least ten counts were recorded for this clonotype. The genes are TRBV6-1 and TRBJ1-3; D ambiguous. The CDR3 runs 16 residues. Germline-derived CDR1 and CDR2 are MNHNS and SASEGT. V was clipped by 6 bases and J by 3 bases, with 18 bases between them. This chain's CDR3 is CASRRRVVDDGNTIYF. CDR3 nucleotides: TGTGCCAGCAGACGGAGGGTGGTAGATGATGGAAACACCATATATTTT.

This rearrangement joins TRBV28 to TRBJ1-1; no firm D call. Germline V gene lookup returns CDR1 MDHEN and CDR2 SYDVKM. This CDR3 is 16 amino acids long. Trimming took 6 bases from V and 1 from J, leaving 18 bases between them. CDR3 sequence: CASSPIKTPQNTEAFF. The DNA of the CDR3 is TGTGCCAGCAGCCCCATCAAGACCCCTCAGAACACTGAAGCTTTCTTT.

In its sample, this clonotype was seen many times. The V call is TRBV7-2, the J call TRBJ2-3; D remains ambiguous. The CDR3 is 12 residues long. V shed 2 bases and J shed 4 bases, with 4 bases lying between them. Germline V gene lookup returns CDR1 SGHTA and CDR2 FQGNSA. For the CDR3, the DNA is TGTGCCAGCAGCTTATTATCAGATACGCAGTATTTT. Protein product: CASSLLSDTQYF.

V is TRBV7-9 and J is TRBJ2-1; D is undetermined. Germline V lookup: CDR1 SEHNR, CDR2 FQNEAQ (reference sequence). V was cut by 1 base and J by 5 bases, with 3 bases left in between. The CDR3 runs to 12 residues. Here the CDR3 reads CASSLVNNEQFF. The CDR3 nucleotides read TGTGCCAGCAGCTTAGTAAACAATGAGCAGTTCTTC.

V and J are TRBV6-6 and TRBJ2-2; D not resolved. CDR3 size: 13 residues. Trimming shortened V by 0 bases and J by 9 bases, and 8 bases separated the two germline ends. Germline V CDR1 and CDR2: MNHNY, SVGAGI (reference sequence). The CDR3 loop reads CASSYSNGRELFF. As DNA, the CDR3 is TGTGCCAGCAGTTACTCGAACGGAAGGGAGCTGTTTTTT.

This clonotype was counted many times. The V call is TRBV28, the J call TRBJ1-4; TRBD1 might be the D (6 bases). Germline assignment: CDR1 MDHEN and CDR2 SYDVKM. The ends were cut back, 5 bases at V and 8 bases at J, with 15 bases in the middle. The CDR3 has 14 amino acids. For the CDR3, the DNA is TGTGCCAGCAGTAAGGGACAACTGAAGGAAAAACTGTTTTTT. This encodes CASSKGQLKEKLFF. Drawing the rest from reference TRBV28 and TRBJ1-4, the complete variable domain is DVKVTQSSRYLVKRTGEKVFLECVQDMDHENMFWYRQDPGLGLRLIYFSYDVKMKEKGDIPEGYSVSREKKERFSLILESASTNQTSMYLCASSKGQLKEKLFFGSGTQLSVL.

On this clonotype: This clone may be a read error of a much larger clone one base away. The chain uses TRBV20-1 and TRBJ2-1; weak D call: TRBD1 (5 bases). In germline, CDR1 is DFQATT, CDR2 SNEGSKA (reference sequence). This CDR3 is 11 amino acids long. Trimming shortened V by 7 bases and J by 4 bases, and 8 bases separated the two germline ends. In DNA, the CDR3 is TGCAGTGAAAAGGGGTACAATGAGCAGTTCTTC. The encoded protein is CSEKGYNEQFF.

In its sample, this clonotype was seen a few times. CDR3 sequence: CASSGSTNEKLFF. Written as DNA, the CDR3 is TGTGCCAGCTCAGGATCAACTAATGAAAAACTGTTTTTT. The genes are TRBV15 and TRBJ1-4; D unclear. The CDR3 length is 13 residues. Germline CDR1 is LNHNV and CDR2 is YYDKDF (reference sequence). V was shortened by 10 bases and J by 0 bases, with 9 bases between the two germline ends.